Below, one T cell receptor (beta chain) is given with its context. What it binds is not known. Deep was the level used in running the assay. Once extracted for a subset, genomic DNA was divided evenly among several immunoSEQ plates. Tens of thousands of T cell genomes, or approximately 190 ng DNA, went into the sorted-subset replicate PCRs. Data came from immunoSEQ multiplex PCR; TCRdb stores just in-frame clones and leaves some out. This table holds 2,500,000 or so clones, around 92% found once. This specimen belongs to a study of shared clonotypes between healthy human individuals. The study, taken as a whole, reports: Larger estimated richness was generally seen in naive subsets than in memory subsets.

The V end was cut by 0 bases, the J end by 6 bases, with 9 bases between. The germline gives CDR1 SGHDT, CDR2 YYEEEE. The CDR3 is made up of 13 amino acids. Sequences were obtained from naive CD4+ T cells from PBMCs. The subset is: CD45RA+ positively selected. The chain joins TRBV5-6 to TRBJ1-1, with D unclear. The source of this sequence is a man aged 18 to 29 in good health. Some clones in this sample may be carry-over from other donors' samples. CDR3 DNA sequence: TGTGCCAGCAGCTTGGGTCCCGGGGCTGAAGCTTTCTTT. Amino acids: CASSLGPGAEAFF.